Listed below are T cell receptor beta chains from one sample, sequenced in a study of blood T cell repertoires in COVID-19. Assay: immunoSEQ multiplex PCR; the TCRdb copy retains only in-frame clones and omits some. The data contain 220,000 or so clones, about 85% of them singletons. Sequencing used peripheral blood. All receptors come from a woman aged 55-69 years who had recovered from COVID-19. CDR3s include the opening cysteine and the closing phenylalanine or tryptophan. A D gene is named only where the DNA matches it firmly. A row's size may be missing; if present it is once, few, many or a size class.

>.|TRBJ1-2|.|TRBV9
CASSVDGRGDINYGYTF
TGTGCCAGCAGCGTAGACGGTCGAGGGGACATAAACTATGGCTACACCTTC
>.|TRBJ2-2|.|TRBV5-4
CASSLNKNTGELFF
TGTGCCAGCAGCTTGAACAAAAACACCGGGGAGCTGTTTTTT
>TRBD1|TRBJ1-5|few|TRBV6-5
CASTGQGGQPQHF
TGTGCCAGCACCGGACAGGGAGGACAGCCCCAGCATTTT
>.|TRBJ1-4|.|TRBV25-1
CASSEGGGINEKLFF
TGTGCCAGCAGTGAAGGTGGGGGGATAAATGAAAAACTGTTTTTT
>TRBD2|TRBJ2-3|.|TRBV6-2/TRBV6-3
CASSRGLGGDTQYF
TGTGCCAGCAGTAGGGGACTAGGGGGTGATACGCAGTATTTT
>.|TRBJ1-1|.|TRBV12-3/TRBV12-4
CASSLGANTEAFF
TGCGCCAGCAGTTTGGGAGCAAACACTGAAGCTTTCTTT
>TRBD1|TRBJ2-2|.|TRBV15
CATSRSLTGGAVGELFF
TGTGCCACCAGCAGATCGTTGACAGGGGGCGCGGTAGGGGAGCTGTTTTTT
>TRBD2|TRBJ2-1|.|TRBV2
CASSAVSGGYNEQFF
TGTGCCAGCAGTGCCGTCTCGGGGGGTTACAATGAGCAGTTCTTC
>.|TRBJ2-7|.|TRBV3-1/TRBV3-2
CASSQDQVREQYF
TGTGCCAGCAGCCAAGATCAGGTCCGCGAGCAGTACTTC
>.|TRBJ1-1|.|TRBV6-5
CASSYSSTATEAFF
TGTGCCAGCAGTTACTCCTCGACAGCGACTGAAGCTTTCTTT
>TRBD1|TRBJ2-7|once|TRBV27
CASSRTGNSYEQYF
TGTGCCAGCAGCCGGACAGGGAATTCCTACGAGCAGTACTTC
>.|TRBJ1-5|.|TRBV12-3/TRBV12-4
CASSFSGQPQHF
TGTGCCAGCAGTTTCAGTGGCCAGCCCCAGCATTTT
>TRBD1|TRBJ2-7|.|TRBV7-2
CASSPGTGDGEQYF
TGTGCCAGCAGCCCAGGGACAGGGGATGGCGAGCAGTACTTC
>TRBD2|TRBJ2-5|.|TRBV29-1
CSVDLGLAAGETQYF
TGCAGCGTTGACCTAGGACTAGCCGCGGGGGAGACCCAGTACTTC
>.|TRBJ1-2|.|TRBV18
CASSQGRPGVLNGYTF
TGTGCCAGCTCCCAGGGGCGGCCAGGGGTTTTGAATGGCTACACCTTC
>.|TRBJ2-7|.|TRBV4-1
CASSQAPPGDGGEQYF
TGCGCCAGCAGCCAAGCCCCGCCGGGTGACGGGGGCGAGCAGTACTTC
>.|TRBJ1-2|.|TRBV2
CASNPPGSYRGYTF
TGTGCCAGCAACCCTCCGGGATCCTATAGGGGCTACACCTTC
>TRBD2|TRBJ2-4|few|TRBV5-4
CASSYTGSGGIQYF
TGTGCCAGCAGCTATACCGGCTCGGGAGGCATTCAGTACTTC
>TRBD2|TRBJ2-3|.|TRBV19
CASSDLETSGSTDTQYF
TGTGCCAGTAGTGACCTCGAGACTAGCGGTAGCACAGATACGCAGTATTTT
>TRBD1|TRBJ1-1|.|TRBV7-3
CASSETGAHTEAFF
TGTGCCAGCAGCGAGACAGGGGCTCACACTGAAGCTTTCTTT
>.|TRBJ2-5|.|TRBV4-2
CASSQDWDGRDAYF
TGTGCCAGCAGCCAAGATTGGGACGGGCGGGATGCGTACTTC
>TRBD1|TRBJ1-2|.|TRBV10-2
CASSESGQTYGYTF
TGCGCCAGCAGTGAGTCGGGACAGACGTATGGCTACACCTTC
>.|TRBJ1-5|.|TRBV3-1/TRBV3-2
CASSQGTGTQPQHF
TGTGCCAGCAGCCAAGGCACAGGGACTCAGCCCCAGCATTTT
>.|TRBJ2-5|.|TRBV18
CASSDLAAGEETQYF
TGTGCCAGCTCGGATTTGGCGGCAGGGGAAGAGACCCAGTACTTC
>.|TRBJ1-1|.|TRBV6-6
CASTLRDTEAFF
TGTGCCAGCACTTTACGGGACACTGAAGCTTTCTTT
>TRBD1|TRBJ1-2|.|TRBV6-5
CASSLGTAENYGYTF
TGTGCCAGCAGCCTCGGGACAGCGGAGAACTATGGCTACACCTTC
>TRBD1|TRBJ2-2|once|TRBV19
CASTSTGVLGGELFF
TGTGCCAGTACCTCGACAGGGGTGCTGGGCGGGGAGCTGTTTTTT
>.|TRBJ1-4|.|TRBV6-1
CASSERTFTTNEKLFF
TGTGCCAGCAGTGAACGGACATTCACAACTAATGAAAAACTGTTTTTT
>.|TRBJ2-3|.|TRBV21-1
CASSKVPCPDTQYF
TGTGCCAGCAGCAAAGTTCCGTGTCCAGATACGCAGTATTTT
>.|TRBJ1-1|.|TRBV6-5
CASSLGARTEAFF
TGTGCCAGCAGTTTGGGGGCGCGGACTGAAGCTTTCTTT
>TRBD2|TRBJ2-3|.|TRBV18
CASSPRAGGPRRDTQYF
TGTGCCAGCTCACCACGGGCGGGGGGCCCTCGGAGAGATACGCAGTATTTT
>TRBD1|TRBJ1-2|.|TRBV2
CATQPGQGRGYTF
TGTGCCACCCAACCGGGACAGGGTAGAGGCTACACCTTC
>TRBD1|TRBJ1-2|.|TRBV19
CASTLGQTIPNYGYTF
TGTGCCAGTACTTTGGGACAGACCATACCGAACTATGGCTACACCTTC
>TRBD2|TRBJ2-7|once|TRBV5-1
CASSPSGGYEQYF
TGCGCCAGCAGCCCTAGCGGGGGCTACGAGCAGTACTTC
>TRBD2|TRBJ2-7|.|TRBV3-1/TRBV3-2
CASSPVAGGLDYEQYF
TGTGCCAGCAGCCCCGTAGCGGGGGGACTCGACTACGAGCAGTACTTC
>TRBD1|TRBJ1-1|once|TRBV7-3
CASSSQTGATEAFF
TGTGCCAGCAGCTCCCAGACAGGGGCTACTGAAGCTTTCTTT
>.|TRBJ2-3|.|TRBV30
CAWSVYLDTQYF
TGTGCCTGGAGTGTTTATCTAGATACGCAGTATTTT
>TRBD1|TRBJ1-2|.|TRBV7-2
CASSLWVGQGYGYTF
TGTGCCAGCAGCTTATGGGTGGGACAGGGATATGGCTACACCTTC
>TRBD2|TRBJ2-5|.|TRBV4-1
CASSQGTSGGPYQETQYF
TGCGCCAGCAGCCAGGGGACTAGCGGGGGTCCGTACCAAGAGACCCAGTACTTC
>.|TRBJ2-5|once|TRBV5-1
CASSLDGMSQETQYF
TGCGCCAGCAGCTTGGACGGGATGAGCCAAGAGACCCAGTACTTC